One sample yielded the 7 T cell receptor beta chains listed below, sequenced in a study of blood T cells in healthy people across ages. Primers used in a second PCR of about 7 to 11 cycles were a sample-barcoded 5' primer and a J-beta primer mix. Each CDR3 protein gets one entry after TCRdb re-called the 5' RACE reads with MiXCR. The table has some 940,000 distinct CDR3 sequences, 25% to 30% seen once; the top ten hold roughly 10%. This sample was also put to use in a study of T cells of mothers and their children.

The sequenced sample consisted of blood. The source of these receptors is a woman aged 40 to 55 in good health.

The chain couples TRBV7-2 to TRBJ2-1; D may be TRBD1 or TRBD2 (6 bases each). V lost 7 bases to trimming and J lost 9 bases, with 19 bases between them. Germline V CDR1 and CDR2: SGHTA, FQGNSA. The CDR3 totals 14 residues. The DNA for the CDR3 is TGTGCCAGCATCCTCCGGGACACCGGGGGTGAGCAGTTCTTC. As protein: CASILRDTGGEQFF. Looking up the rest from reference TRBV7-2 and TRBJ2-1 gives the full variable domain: GAGVSQSPSNKVTEKGKDVELRCDPISGHTALYWYRQSLGQGLEFLIYFQGNSAPDKSGLPSDRFSAERTGGSVSTLTIQRTQQEDSAVYLCASILRDTGGEQFFGPGTRLTVL.

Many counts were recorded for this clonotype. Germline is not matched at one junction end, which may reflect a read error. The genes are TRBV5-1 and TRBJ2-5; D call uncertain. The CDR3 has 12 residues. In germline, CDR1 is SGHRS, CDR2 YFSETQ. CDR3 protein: CASSLLQETQYF. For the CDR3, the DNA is TGTGCCAGCAGCTTATTACAAGAGACCCAGTACTTC.

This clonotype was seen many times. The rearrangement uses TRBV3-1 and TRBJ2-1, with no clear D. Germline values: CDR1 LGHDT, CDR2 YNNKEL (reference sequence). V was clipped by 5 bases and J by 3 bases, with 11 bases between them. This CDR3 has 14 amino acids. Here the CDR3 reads CASSFGRNYNEQFF. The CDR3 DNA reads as TGTGCCAGCAGCTTCGGACGCAACTACAATGAGCAGTTCTTC.

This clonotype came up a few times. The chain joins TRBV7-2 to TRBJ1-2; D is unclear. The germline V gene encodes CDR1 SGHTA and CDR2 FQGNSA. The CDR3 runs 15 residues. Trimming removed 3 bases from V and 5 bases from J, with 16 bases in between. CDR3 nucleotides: TGTGCCAGCAGCTTTATTACAAATTCTCCTTATGGCTACACCTTC. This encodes CASSFITNSPYGYTF. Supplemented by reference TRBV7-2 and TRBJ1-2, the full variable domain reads GAGVSQSPSNKVTEKGKDVELRCDPISGHTALYWYRQSLGQGLEFLIYFQGNSAPDKSGLPSDRFSAERTGGSVSTLTIQRTQQEDSAVYLCASSFITNSPYGYTFGSGTRLTVV.

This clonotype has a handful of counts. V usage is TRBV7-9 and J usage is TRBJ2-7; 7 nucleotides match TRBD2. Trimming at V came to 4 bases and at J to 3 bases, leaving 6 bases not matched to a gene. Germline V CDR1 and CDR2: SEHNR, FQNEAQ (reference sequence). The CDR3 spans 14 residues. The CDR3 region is CASSSMGGIYEQYF. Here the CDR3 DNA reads TGTGCCAGCAGCTCCATGGGGGGGATCTACGAGCAGTACTTC.

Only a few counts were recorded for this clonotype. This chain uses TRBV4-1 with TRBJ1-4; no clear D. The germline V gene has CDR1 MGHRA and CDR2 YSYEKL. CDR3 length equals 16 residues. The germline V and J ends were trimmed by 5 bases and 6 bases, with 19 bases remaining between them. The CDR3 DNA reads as TGCGCCAGCAGCTCCCGTTCCCGTGACGGTCATGAAAAACTGTTTTTT. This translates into CASSSRSRDGHEKLFF.

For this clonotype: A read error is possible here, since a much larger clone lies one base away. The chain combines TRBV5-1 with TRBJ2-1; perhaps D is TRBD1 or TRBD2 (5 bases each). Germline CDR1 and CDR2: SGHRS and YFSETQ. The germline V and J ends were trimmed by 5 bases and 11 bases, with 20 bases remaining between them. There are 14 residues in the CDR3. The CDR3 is CASRFRGAGDQQFF. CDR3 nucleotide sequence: TGCGCCAGCAGATTCCGGGGCGCTGGGGATCAGCAGTTCTTC.